A single sample gave rise to the 25 T cell receptor beta chains below, sequenced in a study of cytomegalovirus exposure and HLA in healthy donors. TCRdb's copy holds only in-frame clones and misses some; the assay was immunoSEQ multiplex PCR. The sample contains roughly 86,000 clones, about 96% of which appear only once. What was sequenced was PBMCs. The source of these receptors is a man between 18 and 29 years old in good health and CMV-seropositive.

The chain joins TRBV19 to TRBJ2-1; 9 bases are a match to TRBD2. The CDR3 has 17 residues. Unmatched junction bases numbered 9, after V lost 6 bases and J lost 0 bases. In germline, CDR1 is LNHDA, CDR2 SQIVND (reference sequence). CDR3 DNA: TGTGCCAGTAGACCTAGCGGGATGACGGACTCCTACAATGAGCAGTTCTTC. Its translation is CASRPSGMTDSYNEQFF.

This clone was detected once. V gene TRBV6-5 combines with J gene TRBJ2-5, with D tentatively TRBD2 (8 bases). Germline lookup yields CDR1 MNHEY and CDR2 SVGAGI. V was cut by 10 bases and J by 5 bases, with 17 bases left in between. CDR3 length: 13 residues. CDR3 coding DNA: TGTGCCACGGGAGGGCCAGGGGGTGAGACCCAGTACTTC. Residues: CATGGPGGETQYF.

CDR3 sequence: CASSADRGSSYNEQFF. The CDR3 nucleotides are TGTGCCAGCAGCGCCGACAGGGGTTCAAGTTACAATGAGCAGTTCTTC. The genes are TRBV9 and TRBJ2-1; 8 bases are a match to TRBD1. The V segment lost 3 bases and the J segment 4 bases; nucleotides outside the gene matches: 9. Germline V gene sequence: CDR1 SGDLS, CDR2 YYNGEE. This CDR3 contains 16 residues. Complete variable domain (other parts from reference TRBV9 and TRBJ2-1): DSGVTQTPKHLITATGQRVTLRCSPRSGDLSVYWYQQSLDQGLQFLIQYYNGEERAKGNILERFSAQQFPDLHSELNLSSLELGDSALYFCASSADRGSSYNEQFFGPGTRLTVL.

In the case of this clone: The junction shows a germline mismatch at one end, possibly a read error. This chain connects TRBV28 to TRBJ1-1; 8 positions match TRBD1. This CDR3 comprises 16 residues. Germline V lookup: CDR1 MDHEN, CDR2 SYDVKM. Here the CDR3 reads CASRLLVGQGNTEAFF. The CDR3 coding sequence is TGTGCCAGCAGGTTATTGGTAGGACAGGGGAACACTGAAGCTTTCTTT.

The chain uses TRBV6-1 and TRBJ2-1; TRBD1 matches at 9 bases. CDR3 length equals 15 residues. Trimming removed 3 bases from V and 7 bases from J; junction bases left unmatched: 7. The germline CDR1 and CDR2 sequences are MNHNS and SASEGT. This chain's CDR3 is CASSDFVTGGNEQFF. In DNA, the CDR3 is TGTGCCAGCAGTGACTTTGTGACAGGGGGAAATGAGCAGTTCTTC.

The V gene is TRBV5-1, the J gene TRBJ2-3; TRBD2 aligns across 9 bases. With 2 bases clipped from V and 5 bases from J, the junction kept 6 bases outside the gene matches. CDR1 and CDR2 (germline): SGHRS, YFSETQ. CDR3 length: 15 residues. This CDR3 is CASSFSGSPEDTQYF. Written as DNA, the CDR3 is TGCGCCAGCAGCTTTAGCGGGAGTCCCGAAGATACGCAGTATTTT.

This clone was picked up one time. The rearrangement links TRBV19 to TRBJ1-5, with TRBD1 as a possible D gene (5 bases). The CDR3 is made up of 18 amino acids. Germline-derived CDR1 and CDR2 are LNHDA and SQIVND (reference sequence). V shed 3 bases and J shed 4 bases, with 22 bases lying between them. The CDR3 protein is CASSIQIGVGGANQPQHF. Here the CDR3 DNA reads TGTGCCAGTAGTATCCAAATCGGGGTCGGGGGTGCAAATCAGCCCCAGCATTTT.

The chain carries TRBV6-6 and TRBJ1-2; D perhaps matches TRBD1 (6 bases). V was clipped by 4 bases and J by 3 bases, with 6 bases between them. The CDR3 extends over 12 amino acids. The germline CDR1 and CDR2 sequences are MNHNY and SVGAGI (reference sequence). Written as DNA, the CDR3 is TGTGCCAGCAGTTCAGGGGACTATGGCTACACCTTC. This encodes CASSSGDYGYTF.

J is TRBJ2-1 and V is TRBV10-2; the match to TRBD2 covers 7 bases. Trimming at V came to 3 bases and at J to 3 bases, leaving 8 bases not matched to a gene. CDR1 WSHSY and CDR2 SAAADI come from the germline V gene. This CDR3 is built from 16 residues. The CDR3, as DNA: TGCGCCAGCAGTGAACTGACTAGCAGCGGCTACAATGAGCAGTTCTTC. Translation gives CASSELTSSGYNEQFF.

The chain uses TRBV9 and TRBJ2-7; TRBD2 agrees at 10 bases. CDR1 is SGDLS and CDR2 is YYNGEE in the germline V gene. The CDR3 extends over 15 amino acids. V trimming: 4 bases; J trimming: 6 bases; junction bases outside the gene matches: 10. CDR3 in DNA: TGTGCCAGCAGCTCGGGGACTAGCGTTGCGGGCGAGCAGTACTTC. Protein product: CASSSGTSVAGEQYF.

The rearrangement joins TRBV2 to TRBJ2-3; D unclear. Germline-derived CDR1 and CDR2 are SNHLY and FYNNEI. The germline V and J ends were trimmed by 5 bases and 0 bases, with 15 bases remaining between them. The CDR3 sequence is 16 residues long. The CDR3 bases are TGTGCCAGCAGTCTCCGGCGGCAAGGAAGCACAGATACGCAGTATTTT. Translation: CASSLRRQGSTDTQYF.

J is TRBJ2-5 and V is TRBV9; 9 positions match TRBD1. Germline V gene lookup returns CDR1 SGDLS and CDR2 YYNGEE. V lost 4 bases to trimming and J lost 1 base; unmatched junction nucleotides: 8. The CDR3 has 16 amino acids. CDR3 nucleotides: TGTGCCAGCAGCCCGAGGACAGGGGCTTTCCAAGAGACCCAGTACTTC. Translation: CASSPRTGAFQETQYF.

The J gene is TRBJ1-3, the V gene TRBV9; the match to TRBD1 covers 9 bases. In germline, CDR1 is SGDLS, CDR2 YYNGEE. With 3 bases clipped from V and 7 bases from J, the junction kept 8 bases outside the gene matches. The CDR3 consists of 15 residues. This chain's CDR3 is CASSAQDRGDNTIYF. The CDR3 bases are TGTGCCAGCAGCGCTCAGGACAGGGGAGACAACACCATATATTTT.

The rearrangement uses TRBV27 and TRBJ2-4; 7 bases are a match to TRBD1. With V trimmed by 6 bases and J by 2 bases, 10 bases remained unmatched. The CDR3 totals 16 residues. Germline-derived CDR1 and CDR2 are MNHEY and SMNVEV (reference sequence). CDR3 nucleotides: TGTGCCAGCAGCCCCTACGAGGGGGCGACCAAAAACATTCAGTACTTC. Amino acid sequence: CASSPYEGATKNIQYF.

The chain is built from TRBV2 and TRBJ1-2; TRBD1 might be the D (5 bases). V was cut by 0 bases and J by 4 bases, with 12 bases left in between. This CDR3 has 15 residues. The germline CDR1 and CDR2 sequences are SNHLY and FYNNEI. The CDR3 coding sequence is TGTGCCAGCAGTGAAGCGCAGTGGAGGGGCTATGGCTACACCTTC. Translated, it gives CASSEAQWRGYGYTF.

The rearrangement joins TRBV10-2 to TRBJ2-2, with TRBD1 identical over 10 bases. The CDR3 is made up of 14 amino acids. The germline CDR1 and CDR2 sequences are WSHSY and SAAADI. The ends lost 6 bases at V and 7 bases at J; junction bases unmatched: 5. The chain's CDR3 is CASRRQGANGELFF. CDR3 coding DNA: TGCGCCAGCAGGCGACAGGGGGCGAACGGGGAGCTGTTTTTT.

Only one count was recorded for this clone. This chain connects TRBV10-3 to TRBJ1-1; 8 bases match TRBD1. V gave up 5 bases and J gave up 3 bases; unmatched junction bases: 5. Germline CDR1 reads ENHRY; CDR2 reads SYGVKD. This CDR3 contains 14 residues. CDR3 loop: CAISKDRADTEAFF. The CDR3 coding sequence is TGTGCCATCAGTAAGGACAGGGCGGACACTGAAGCTTTCTTT.

This chain uses TRBV28 with TRBJ2-7; 9 nucleotides align to TRBD1. CDR3 length: 15 residues. After removal of 7 bases from V and 3 bases from J, the junction contained 10 bases not matched to a gene. The V gene's germline CDR1 is MDHEN and CDR2 SYDVKM. CDR3 amino acids: CASIPTGGTYYEQYF. In DNA form, the CDR3 reads TGTGCCAGCATCCCAACAGGGGGCACCTACTACGAGCAGTACTTC.

This chain joins TRBV29-1 and TRBJ2-7, with a possible D match to TRBD2 (6 bases). The length of the CDR3 is 13 residues. Germline lookup yields CDR1 SQVTM and CDR2 ANQGSEA. Trimming removed 4 bases from V and 4 bases from J, with 14 bases in between. CDR3 DNA sequence: TGCAGCGTTGGCTTGGCGGGACCGTACGAGCAGTACTTC. Its translation is CSVGLAGPYEQYF.

The chain is built from TRBV6-1 and TRBJ1-1; possibly TRBD1 for D (5 bases). CDR1 is MNHNS and CDR2 is SASEGT in the germline V gene. The CDR3 is made up of 15 amino acids. V lost 1 base and J 1 base, leaving 10 bases between the germline ends. The CDR3 protein is CASSEVTGRNTEAFF. Written as DNA, the CDR3 is TGTGCCAGCAGTGAAGTTACAGGAAGGAACACTGAAGCTTTCTTT.

The chain uses TRBV4-2 and TRBJ2-7; TRBD1 agrees at 7 bases. V was clipped by 2 bases and J by 5 bases; unmatched bases: 15. Germline lookup yields CDR1 LGHNA and CDR2 YNFKEQ. This CDR3 has 17 amino acids. The CDR3 DNA reads as TGTGCCAGCAGCCAATTCACAGGGGACAGCGCGTTCCACGAGCAGTACTTC. Its translation is CASSQFTGDSAFHEQYF.

The chain employs TRBV11-2 and TRBJ2-7; TRBD2 aligns across 10 bases. CDR1 and CDR2 (germline): SGHAT, FQNNGV. Unmatched junction bases numbered 9, after V lost 3 bases and J lost 1 base. The CDR3 loop spans 17 amino acids. The CDR3 bases are TGTGCCAGCAGCTTGTTCGGACTAGCGGTAGAATCCTACGAGCAGTACTTC. This encodes CASSLFGLAVESYEQYF.

The sample holds one count of this clone. The chain uses TRBV5-1 and TRBJ1-2, with 8 positions matching TRBD1. The length of the CDR3 is 14 residues. The V and J ends lost 4 bases and 10 bases, in that order; junction bases with no gene match: 12. Germline V CDR1 and CDR2: SGHRS, YFSETQ. The CDR3 protein is CASSQQGDYGDYTF. CDR3 nucleotides: TGCGCCAGCAGCCAACAGGGGGATTATGGAGACTACACCTTC.

The chain uses TRBV27 and TRBJ1-2, with D possibly being TRBD1 (6 bases). Germline CDR1 MNHEY, CDR2 SMNVEV (reference sequence). Between the trimmed V and J ends, which lost 4 bases and 4 bases, there was a span of 10 bases. This CDR3 is 13 amino acids long. This CDR3 is CASSSGTPYGYTF. The DNA of the CDR3 is TGTGCCAGCAGTTCCGGGACACCCTATGGCTACACCTTC.

This chain joins TRBV5-1 and TRBJ1-1; 9 bases map to TRBD1. This CDR3 comprises 18 residues. Germline assignment: CDR1 SGHRS and CDR2 YFSETQ. The V gene end was trimmed by 2 bases and the J gene end by 2 bases; junction bases not matched to a gene: 13. The CDR3 loop is CASSFKSASGQGNTEAFF. DNA for the CDR3: TGCGCCAGCAGCTTCAAGAGCGCGTCGGGACAGGGAAACACTGAAGCTTTCTTT.